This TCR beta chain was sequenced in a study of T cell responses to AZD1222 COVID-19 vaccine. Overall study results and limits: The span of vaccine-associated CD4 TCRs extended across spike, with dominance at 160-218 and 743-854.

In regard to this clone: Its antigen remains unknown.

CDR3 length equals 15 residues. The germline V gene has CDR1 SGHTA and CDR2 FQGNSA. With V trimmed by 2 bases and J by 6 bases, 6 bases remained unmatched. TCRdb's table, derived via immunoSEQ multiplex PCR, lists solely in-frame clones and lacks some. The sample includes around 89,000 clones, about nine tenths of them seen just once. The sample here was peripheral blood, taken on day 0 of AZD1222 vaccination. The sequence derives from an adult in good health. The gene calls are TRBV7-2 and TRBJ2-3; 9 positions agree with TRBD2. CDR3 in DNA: TGTGCCAGCAGCTTATTTAGCGGGGGTTACGATACGCAGTATTTT. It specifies CASSLFSGGYDTQYF.